Each of the 9 T cell receptor beta chains below was sequenced from the same sample in a study of T cell responses to AZD1222 COVID-19 vaccine (dated by TCRdb to 2020 to 2023). Library construction relied on the immunoSEQ multiplex PCR assay. TCRdb took this table from immuneACCESS and kept in-frame rearrangements with V and J called. Such tables lack part of the clones; where checked against another copy, unresolved V genes explain under half of the gap, and the rest is unexplained. Within this sample are roughly 190,000 clones, with 92% of them counted one time only. Of the sample, 1% to 1.5% falls within the top ten clones. The time point label for this specimen denotes: baseline before first vaccination. The sequencing used peripheral blood, collected on day 0 of AZD1222 vaccination. These receptors all stem from an adult in good health.

The V gene is TRBV24-1, the J gene TRBJ1-5, with 7 bases matching TRBD1. V dropped 4 bases and J dropped 4; count of bases not matched to a gene: 0. Germline CDR1 and CDR2: KGHDR and SFDVKD. The CDR3 consists of 13 residues. The CDR3 is CATSETGNQPQHF. In DNA, the CDR3 is TGTGCCACCAGTGAGACAGGGAATCAGCCCCAGCATTTT.

The genes are TRBV9 and TRBJ1-1; TRBD1 is a possible D gene (6 bases). The CDR3 runs to 16 residues. CDR1 is SGDLS, CDR2 YYNGEE, per germline. V gave up 4 bases and J gave up 5 bases, with 21 bases separating them. The chain's CDR3 is CASSPYSGTKGTEAFF. DNA of the CDR3: TGTGCCAGCAGCCCGTATTCCGGGACAAAAGGGACTGAAGCTTTCTTT.

J is TRBJ1-5 and V is TRBV19, with a weak D call TRBD1 (6 bases). The CDR3 length is 15 residues. The V end was cut by 3 bases, the J end by 6 bases, with 15 bases between. CDR1 and CDR2 (germline): LNHDA, SQIVND (reference sequence). The CDR3 sequence is CASSILQGFRQPQHF. The CDR3 coding sequence is TGTGCCAGTAGTATTCTTCAGGGGTTCCGTCAGCCCCAGCATTTT.

The rearrangement links TRBV18 to TRBJ2-2; D is unclear. Germline loops: CDR1 KGHSH, CDR2 LQKENI. V was clipped by 3 bases and J by 4 bases, with 3 bases between them. This CDR3 has 12 amino acids. CDR3 in DNA: TGTGCCAGCTCACCTACCACCGGGGAGCTGTTTTTT. Encoded protein: CASSPTTGELFF.

The chain's CDR3 is CATSRKGGENTEAFF. CDR3 nucleotides: TGTGCCACCAGCAGGAAAGGGGGCGAGAACACTGAAGCTTTCTTT. This sequence joins TRBV15 and TRBJ1-1; TRBD1 matches at 7 bases. The V gene's germline CDR1 is LNHNV and CDR2 YYDKDF (reference sequence). The CDR3 is 15 amino acids. V gave up 3 bases and J gave up 1 base; unmatched junction bases: 5.

The rearrangement joins TRBV6-4 to TRBJ1-2, with D maybe TRBD1 (6 bases). V was trimmed by 4 bases and J by 7 bases, leaving 13 bases between them. CDR3 length equals 13 residues. The germline V gene has CDR1 MRHNA and CDR2 SNTAGT. CDR3 nucleotides: TGTGCCAGCAGTGCCGAGGACAGCGCTGGCTACACCTTC. Its protein product is CASSAEDSAGYTF.

V and J are TRBV11-2 and TRBJ1-4; 8 bases line up with TRBD1. The V gene end was trimmed by 5 bases and the J gene end by 6 bases; junction bases not matched to a gene: 17. The V gene's germline CDR1 is SGHAT and CDR2 FQNNGV. This CDR3 spans 18 amino acids. CDR3 in DNA: TGTGCCAGCAGCCTTAGAATCAGGGGGCGAGCGCTCGATGAAAAACTGTTTTTT. Translating it yields CASSLRIRGRALDEKLFF.

This CDR3 reads CASTTWTGRNTEAFF. The CDR3 DNA reads TGTGCCAGTACCACTTGGACAGGGCGTAACACTGAAGCTTTCTTT. The genes are TRBV19 and TRBJ1-1; TRBD1 aligns across 8 bases. The germline V gene encodes CDR1 LNHDA and CDR2 SQIVND (reference sequence). The CDR3 is made up of 15 amino acids. Losses at the gene ends were 7 bases for V and 2 bases for J; bases not matched to a gene: 9.

J is TRBJ2-1 and V is TRBV5-6; D unresolved. Germline V gene lookup returns CDR1 SGHDT and CDR2 YYEEEE. The germline V and J ends were trimmed by 0 bases and 3 bases, with 13 bases remaining between them. This CDR3 contains 16 residues. This CDR3 is CASSLGSHAIYNEQFF. Written as DNA, the CDR3 is TGTGCCAGCAGCTTGGGGTCCCATGCCATCTACAATGAGCAGTTCTTC.